This T cell receptor (beta chain) was recorded in a study of OX40 agonist ivuxolimab in advanced cancers. Whole-study context: Patients took ivuxolimab, an agonistic anti-OX40 (CD134) antibody. Each dose-escalation patient presented with hepatocellular carcinoma, melanoma, renal cell or head and neck cancer. It was permissible to have had prior anti-PD-1, anti-PD-L1 or anti-CTLA-4 therapy, and about 40% had some. Study conclusions and caveats: Some nonresponders additionally presented with little normalized T-cell clonal expansion.

Measured with immunoSEQ multiplex PCR; TCRdb has only the in-frame clones, and not every one. This table holds about 79,000 clones, about 90% found once. Of note for this clone: Antigen specificity is unknown.

The CDR3 extends over 15 amino acids. Germline lookup yields CDR1 SGHVS and CDR2 FNYEAQ. V was clipped by 3 bases and J by 4 bases, with 14 bases between them. Sequences were derived from CD4+ or CD8+ T cells sorted from blood, sampled in a trial of the OX40 agonist ivuxolimab. The chain uses TRBV7-6 and TRBJ2-3; the D gene is possibly TRBD2 (7 bases). The clonotype was recovered from an adult with an advanced solid tumor such as melanoma, head and neck, liver or kidney cancer. CDR3 DNA: TGTGCCAGCAGCTTGGTGACGGGGGGCGCAGATACGCAGTATTTT. Its translation: CASSLVTGGADTQYF.